This T cell receptor beta chain was sequenced for a study of TIL therapy for anti-PD-1-resistant metastatic lung cancer. The CDR3 contains 16 residues. V trimming: 2 bases; J trimming: 0 bases; junction bases outside the gene matches: 2. Germline assignment: CDR1 SGHNT and CDR2 YYREEE (reference sequence). The immunoSEQ assay was v3. Assay used: immunoSEQ multiplex PCR; TCRdb lists only in-frame clones, some missing. Of about 49,000 clones listed, less than 80% are singletons. Specified time point: pre-treatment sample, taken before nivolumab and TIL therapy. This clone has a count of ten or more. J is TRBJ2-2 and V is TRBV5-4; 9 bases are shared with TRBD2. The TCR was taken from a man between 65 and 80 years old with non-small cell lung cancer. Sequencing used blood, obtained at baseline. The CDR3 loop is CASSLAGGANTGELFF. The DNA for the CDR3 is TGTGCCAGCAGCTTAGCGGGAGGAGCGAACACCGGGGAGCTGTTTTTT.